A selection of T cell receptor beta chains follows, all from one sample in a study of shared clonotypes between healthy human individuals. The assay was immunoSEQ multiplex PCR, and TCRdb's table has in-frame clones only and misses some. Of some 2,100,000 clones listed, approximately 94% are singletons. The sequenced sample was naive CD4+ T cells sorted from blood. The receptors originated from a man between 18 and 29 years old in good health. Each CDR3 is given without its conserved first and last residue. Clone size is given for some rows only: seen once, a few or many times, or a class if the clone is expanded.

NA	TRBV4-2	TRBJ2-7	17	ASSQAYRSRGNPKGEQY
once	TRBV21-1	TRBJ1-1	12	ASSNRGRNTEAF
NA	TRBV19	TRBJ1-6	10	ASTQGSSPLH
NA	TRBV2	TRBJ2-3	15	ASSEARSGISTDTQY
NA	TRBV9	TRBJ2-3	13	ASSVNPGGADTQY
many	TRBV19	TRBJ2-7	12	ASSMATGIVEQY
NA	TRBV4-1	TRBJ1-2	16	ASSQDRPLGAGGYGYT
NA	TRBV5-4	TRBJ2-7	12	ASSFSDRSYEQY
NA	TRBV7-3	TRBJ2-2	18	ASSLRIPLAGAPRGGELF
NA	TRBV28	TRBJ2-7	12	ATTQGQGGHEQY
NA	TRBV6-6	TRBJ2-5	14	ASSVQGTSKEKTQY
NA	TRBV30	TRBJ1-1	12	AWSVGGANTEAF
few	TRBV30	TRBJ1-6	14	AWSAGQYSYNSPLH
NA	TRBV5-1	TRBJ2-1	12	ASSLPQLTNEQF
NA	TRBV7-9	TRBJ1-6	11	ASSLREATPLH
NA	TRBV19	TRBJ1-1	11	ASSDWRQGEAF
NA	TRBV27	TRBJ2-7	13	ASSSPGLAASKQY
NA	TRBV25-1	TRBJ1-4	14	ASSAGVLPANEKLF
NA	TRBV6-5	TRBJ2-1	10	ASHRELDEQF
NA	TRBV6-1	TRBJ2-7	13	ASRDTGGAPYEQY
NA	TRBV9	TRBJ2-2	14	ASSVVGGGNTGELF
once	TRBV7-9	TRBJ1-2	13	ASSLGGTGVYGYT
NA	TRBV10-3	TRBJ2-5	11	AISESDSETQY
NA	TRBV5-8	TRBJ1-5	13	ASSFSGRVNQPQH
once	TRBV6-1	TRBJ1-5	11	ASRTGQISPGH
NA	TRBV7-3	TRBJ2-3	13	ASSSGTGGTDTQY
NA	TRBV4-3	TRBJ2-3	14	ASSQDSSLRGDTQY
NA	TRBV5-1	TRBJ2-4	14	ASSLGTSLAKNIQY
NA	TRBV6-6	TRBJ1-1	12	ASSYALGWAEAF
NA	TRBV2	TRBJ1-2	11	ASSESRGNGYT
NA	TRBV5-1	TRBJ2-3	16	ASSLAPGVTYSTDTQY
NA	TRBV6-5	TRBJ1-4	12	ASSYGQPLGKLF
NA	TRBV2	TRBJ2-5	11	ASSTQVQETQY
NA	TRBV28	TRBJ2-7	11	ASSFVQSYEQY
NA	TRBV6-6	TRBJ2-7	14	ASSPRSGSTGGEQY
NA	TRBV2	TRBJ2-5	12	ASSLHTIQETQY
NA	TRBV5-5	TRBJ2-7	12	ASSLEFRDYEQY
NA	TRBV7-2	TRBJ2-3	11	ASSLTNTDTQY
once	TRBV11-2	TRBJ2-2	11	ASSSLYTGELF
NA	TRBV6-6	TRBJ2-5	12	ASSFAGTEETQY
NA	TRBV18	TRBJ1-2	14	ASSPQRDSAFYGYT
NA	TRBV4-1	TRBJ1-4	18	ASSQPILTPGRATNEKLF
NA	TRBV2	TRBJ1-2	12	ASSGDSSNYGYT
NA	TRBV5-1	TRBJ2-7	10	ASRGPPGEQY
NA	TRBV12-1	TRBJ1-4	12	ASPKTVNYEKLF
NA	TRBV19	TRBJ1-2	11	ASTSREVDGYT
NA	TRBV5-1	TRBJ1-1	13	ASTRDGAKNTEAF
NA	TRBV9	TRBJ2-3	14	ASSVNPWGGADTQY
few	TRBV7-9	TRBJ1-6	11	ASSQGNNSPLH
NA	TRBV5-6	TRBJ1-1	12	ASSYTDRATEAF
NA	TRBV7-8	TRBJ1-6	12	ASSLALGKSPLH
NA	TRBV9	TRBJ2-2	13	ASSVGAVNTGELF
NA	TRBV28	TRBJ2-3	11	ASRKGGSDTQY
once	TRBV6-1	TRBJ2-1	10	ASSGFYNEQF
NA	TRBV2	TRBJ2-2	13	ASLAGDLNTGELF
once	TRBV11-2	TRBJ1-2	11	ASSAGVNYGYT
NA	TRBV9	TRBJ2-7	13	ASSVEDSPSYEQY
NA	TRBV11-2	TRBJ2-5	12	ASSANRDWETQY
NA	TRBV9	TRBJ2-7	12	ASSDPGQGNEQY